This paragraph covers one T cell receptor beta chain sequence. Its antigen is not known. In the PCR, 60 Vbeta and 13 Jbeta primers were used. Sequencing was performed with immunoSEQ multiplex PCR; in TCRdb, only in-frame clones are kept and a portion is missing. This table has approximately 180,000 clones, approximately 78% appearing once. This entry comes from a study of cytomegalovirus exposure and HLA in healthy donors. Each donor was healthy, and each was a bone marrow donor. Findings and limits, study-wide: Earlier results showed most TCR beta V segments being productive about 87% or about 30% of the time. Immune exposure data for these donors was limited to CMV serostatus.

Sequencing was carried out using PBMCs. The clonotype comes from a woman between 18 and 29 years old in good health and CMV-seronegative.

CDR3 nucleotides: TGTGCCAGCAGTATAGACAGGTCTACAGATACGCAGTATTTT. As protein: CASSIDRSTDTQYF. The chain couples TRBV2 to TRBJ2-3, with D maybe TRBD1 (6 bases). This CDR3 region has 14 residues. The ends were cut back, 5 bases at V and 3 bases at J, with 12 bases in the middle. The germline CDR1 and CDR2 sequences are SNHLY and FYNNEI.